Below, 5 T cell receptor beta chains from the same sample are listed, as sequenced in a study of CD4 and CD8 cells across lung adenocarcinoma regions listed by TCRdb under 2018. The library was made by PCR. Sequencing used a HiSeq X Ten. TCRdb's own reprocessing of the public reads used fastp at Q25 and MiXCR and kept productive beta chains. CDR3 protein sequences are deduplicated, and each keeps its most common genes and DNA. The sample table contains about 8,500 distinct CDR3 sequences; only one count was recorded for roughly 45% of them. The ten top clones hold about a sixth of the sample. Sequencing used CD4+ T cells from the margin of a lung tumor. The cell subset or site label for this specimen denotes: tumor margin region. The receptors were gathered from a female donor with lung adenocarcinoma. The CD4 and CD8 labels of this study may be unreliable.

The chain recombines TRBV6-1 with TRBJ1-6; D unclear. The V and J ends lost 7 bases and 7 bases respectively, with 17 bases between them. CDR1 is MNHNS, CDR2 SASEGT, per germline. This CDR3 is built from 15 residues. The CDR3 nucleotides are TGTGCCAGCACCGAGGTGGGGATAGAAAATTCACCCCTCCACTTT. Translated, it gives CASTEVGIENSPLHF.

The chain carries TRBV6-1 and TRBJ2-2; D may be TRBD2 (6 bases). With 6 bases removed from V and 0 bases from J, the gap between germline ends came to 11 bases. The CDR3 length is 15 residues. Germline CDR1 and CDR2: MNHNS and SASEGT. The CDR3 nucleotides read TGTGCCAGCAGCCGCGGGACTCCGAACACCGGGGAGCTGTTTTTT. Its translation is CASSRGTPNTGELFF.

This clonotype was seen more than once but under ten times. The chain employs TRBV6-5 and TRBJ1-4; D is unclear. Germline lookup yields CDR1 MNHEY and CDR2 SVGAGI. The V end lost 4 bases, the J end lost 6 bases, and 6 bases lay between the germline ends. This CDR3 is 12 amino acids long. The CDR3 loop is CASSSRHEKLFF. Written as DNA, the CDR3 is TGTGCCAGCAGTTCCCGTCATGAAAAACTGTTTTTT.

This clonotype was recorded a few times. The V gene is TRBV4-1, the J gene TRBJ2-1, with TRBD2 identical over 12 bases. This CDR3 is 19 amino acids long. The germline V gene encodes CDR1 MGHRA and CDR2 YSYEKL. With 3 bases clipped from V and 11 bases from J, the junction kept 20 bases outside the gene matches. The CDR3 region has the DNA TGCGCCAGCAGCCAGAGACATCCCCCCCGACTAGCGGGAGAGCGAAAGCAGTTCTTC. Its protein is CASSQRHPPRLAGERKQFF.

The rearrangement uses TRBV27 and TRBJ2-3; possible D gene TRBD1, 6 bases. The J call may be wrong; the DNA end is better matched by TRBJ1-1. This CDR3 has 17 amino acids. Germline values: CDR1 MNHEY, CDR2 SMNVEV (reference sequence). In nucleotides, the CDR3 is TGTGCCAGCAGTTCCTGGACAGCCAAAACCGTCCCCACTGAAGCTTTCTTT. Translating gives CASSSWTAKTVPTEAFF.